Listed below are T cell receptor beta chains from one sample, sequenced in a study of shared clonotypes between healthy human individuals. Measured with immunoSEQ multiplex PCR; TCRdb has only the in-frame clones, and not every one. The sample consists of a few million clones, more than 80% of them appearing once. Sequencing used naive CD4+ T cells from PBMCs. These receptors all stem from a man in his late teens or twenties in good health. Some clones in this sample may be carry-over from other donors' samples. Both conserved end residues are part of each CDR3. The D gene is left open where the match is weak. Where a row states a size, it is once, few, many or the class of an expanded clone; other rows omit it.

>TRBD2|TRBJ2-7|once|TRBV4-2
TGTGCCAGCAGCCGCGGGACTAGCGAAACCTACGAGCAGTACTTC
CASSRGTSETYEQYF
>-|TRBJ2-7|-|TRBV11-2
TGTGCCAGCAGCTTATCTAGGGCCTCCGCCTACGAGCAGTACTTC
CASSLSRASAYEQYF
>-|TRBJ2-1|-|TRBV4-1
TGCGCCAGCAGCCAAGATCATCGGGGCCATGAGCAGTTCTTC
CASSQDHRGHEQFF
>-|TRBJ2-3|-|TRBV2
TGTGCCAGCACCCCCATGCGGGAAGGCACAGATACGCAGTATTTT
CASTPMREGTDTQYF
>-|TRBJ1-2|-|TRBV4-2
TGTGCCAGCAGCCAATCCGGGACCTGGGACTATGGCTACACCTTC
CASSQSGTWDYGYTF
>-|TRBJ1-5|-|TRBV21-1
TGTGCCAGCAGCAGGCTCAGGGTTATGTGTCGCAATCAGCCCCAGCATTTT
CASSRLRVMCRNQPQHF
>TRBD2|TRBJ2-7|-|TRBV5-4
TGTGCCAGCAGCCCCTGGACTAGCTACGAGCAGTACTTC
CASSPWTSYEQYF
>-|TRBJ2-7|-|TRBV28
TGTGCCAGCAGCCCATACAGGGGGGGAGACTACGAGCAGTACTTC
CASSPYRGGDYEQYF
>TRBD1|TRBJ2-7|once|TRBV18
TGTGCCAGCTCACCACGACAGGGGGCGGTTTACGAGCAGTACTTC
CASSPRQGAVYEQYF
>-|TRBJ2-3|once|TRBV9
TGTGCCAGCAGCGTAGGAACGGGGCTGGGCACAGATACGCAGTATTTT
CASSVGTGLGTDTQYF
>-|TRBJ1-5|-|TRBV5-1
TGCGCCAGCAGCCCGGACAGACAGCCCCAGCATTTT
CASSPDRQPQHF
>-|TRBJ2-5|-|TRBV14
TGTGCCAGCAGCGTCAGGGGGAGGGAGACCCAGTACTTC
CASSVRGRETQYF
>TRBD1|TRBJ2-1|-|TRBV5-1
TGCGCCAGCAGCTTTTTCCCCGGGACAGGGGCCTACAATGAGCAGTTCTTC
CASSFFPGTGAYNEQFF
>-|TRBJ1-2|-|TRBV28
TGTGCCAGCAGGACTGGAGGTGAAGGGTATGGCTACACCTTC
CASRTGGEGYGYTF
>-|TRBJ2-1|-|TRBV18
TGTGCCAGCTCACCACCCTCCTCGCTAGCATCCCATGAGCAGTTCTTC
CASSPPSSLASHEQFF
>TRBD2|TRBJ2-1|many|TRBV6-5
TGTGGGACTAGCTTCTACAATGAGCAGTTCTTC
CGTSFYNEQFF
>TRBD2|TRBJ2-3|-|TRBV11-2
TGTGCCAGCAGTTTCGGCGGGGGGGATACGCAGTATTTT
CASSFGGGDTQYF
>-|TRBJ2-5|-|TRBV4-1
TGCGCCAGCAGCCCCCACTCCCTGCAGCGGGAAGAGACCCAGTACTTC
CASSPHSLQREETQYF
>TRBD1|TRBJ1-2|-|TRBV28
TGTGCCAGCAGTTCCCAAAACGACAGGGGGGCCTATGGCTACACCTTC
CASSSQNDRGAYGYTF
>-|TRBJ2-1|-|TRBV7-2
TGTGCCAGCAGCTTAGTTTTGAATGAGCAGTTCTTC
CASSLVLNEQFF
>TRBD2|TRBJ2-5|-|TRBV7-9
TGTGCCAGCAGCTTAGGGACGGGAGGGTTGGAAGAGACCCAGTACTTC
CASSLGTGGLEETQYF
>TRBD1|TRBJ1-1|once|TRBV5-1
TGCGCCAGCAGCTTGGCAGGGACAGGCCAAGCTTTCTTT
CASSLAGTGQAFF
>-|TRBJ2-3|once|TRBV14
TGTGCCAGCAGCCTCCAACCTTTCCAGGGGATTTTATCTGATGCAGATACGCAGTATTTT
CASSLQPFQGILSDADTQYF
>-|TRBJ2-1|-|TRBV25-1
TGTGCCAGCAGTGCCCGGGCCTCGGGGAATGAGCAGTTCTTC
CASSARASGNEQFF
>TRBD1|TRBJ1-5|-|TRBV5-1
TGCGCCAGCAGCTTGGGGGACAGGCAGGGTCAGCCCCAGCATTTT
CASSLGDRQGQPQHF
>TRBD1|TRBJ1-5|once|TRBV5-1
TGCGCCAGCAGCTTGGGGGGACAGACAAATCAGCCCCAGCATTTT
CASSLGGQTNQPQHF
>-|TRBJ1-3|once|TRBV28
TGTGCCAGCAGTCACTTTTCGGGAGGAAACACCATATATTTT
CASSHFSGGNTIYF
>-|TRBJ1-4|-|TRBV4-1
TGCGCCAGCAGCCAAGCCACAGGTCGTAATGAAAAACTGTTTTTT
CASSQATGRNEKLFF
>-|TRBJ1-2|-|TRBV29-1
TGCAGCGTTGACGGGGGCGATGGCTACACCTTC
CSVDGGDGYTF
>-|TRBJ1-1|once|TRBV4-3
TGCGCCAGCAGCCAAACAGGGACCGGCACTGAAGCTTTCTTT
CASSQTGTGTEAFF
>-|TRBJ2-1|-|TRBV29-1
TGCAGCTATTCCCTGGCGGCCAATGAGCAGTTCTTC
CSYSLAANEQFF
>TRBD2|TRBJ2-1|once|TRBV28
TGTGCCAGCAGTCTTAGCGGGAGGGCGAATGAGCAGTTCTTC
CASSLSGRANEQFF
>TRBD2|TRBJ2-2|once|TRBV6-5
TGTGCCAGCAGTTCCCTGGGACTAGCGGCCACCGGGGAGCTGTTTTTT
CASSSLGLAATGELFF
>TRBD1|TRBJ2-7|-|TRBV19
TGTGCCAGTAGTATGGTGACAGGGAGCTCCTACGAGCAGTACTTC
CASSMVTGSSYEQYF
>TRBD1|TRBJ1-3|-|TRBV7-3
TGTGCCAGCAGCTTAATCGGGACAGGGGCCGGAAACACCATATATTTT
CASSLIGTGAGNTIYF
>-|TRBJ2-7|-|TRBV27
TGTGCCAGCAGTCGTAATACAGTGAGCTCCTACGAGCAGTACTTC
CASSRNTVSSYEQYF
>TRBD1|TRBJ2-3|once|TRBV29-1
TGCAGCGCCGGGACAGGGATCCCAGATACGCAGTATTTT
CSAGTGIPDTQYF
>TRBD1|TRBJ2-6|-|TRBV27
TGTGCCAGCAGTGCGACAGGGCCATGGGGTGGGGCCAACGTCCTGACTTTC
CASSATGPWGGANVLTF
>-|TRBJ2-7|-|TRBV15
TGTGCCACCAGCAGCCGGCCGAAAGGAACCTACGAGCAGTACTTC
CATSSRPKGTYEQYF
>TRBD2|TRBJ2-1|-|TRBV18
TGTGCCAGCTCACGTACTAGCGGGGCACAAGGGAATGAGCAGTTCTTC
CASSRTSGAQGNEQFF
>-|TRBJ1-3|-|TRBV4-1
TGCGCCAGCAGCCAAGTTACAGCCTCTGGAAACACCATATATTTT
CASSQVTASGNTIYF
>-|TRBJ2-1|-|TRBV28
TGTGCCAGCAGTTCCCCCCGGCCAAGCTCCTACAATGAGCAGTTCTTC
CASSSPRPSSYNEQFF
>-|TRBJ1-1|-|TRBV6-6
TGTGCCAGCAGCCGACAGAACACTGAAGCTTTCTTT
CASSRQNTEAFF